The next 16 T cell receptor beta chains were all read from a single sample in a study of T cell changes during pregnancy in multiple sclerosis. The repertoire was sequenced with immunoSEQ multiplex PCR; TCRdb's copy has only in-frame clones and lacks some. The sample includes 100,000 or so clones, roughly 94% of them seen just once. This specimen was peripheral blood, taken after pregnancy. Receptors were obtained from a female donor in good health, enrolled as a control in a pregnancy study.

The chain couples TRBV11-2 to TRBJ2-7; 7 nucleotides match TRBD1. CDR3 size: 17 residues. J was trimmed by 3 bases and V by 5 bases; bases with no gene match: 16. In germline, CDR1 is SGHAT, CDR2 FQNNGV. The CDR3 DNA reads TGTGCCAGCAGCGTAACGACCGGGACAGAGAACCGCTACGAGCAGTACTTC. It encodes CASSVTTGTENRYEQYF.

DNA of the CDR3: TGTGCCAGCAGTTCTTTAACAGGAGTTTCCTACAATGAGCAGTTCTTC. It codes for CASSSLTGVSYNEQFF. The J gene is TRBJ2-1, the V gene TRBV5-6; possible D gene TRBD1, 5 bases. Germline V gene data show CDR1 as SGHDT and CDR2 as YYEEEE. The length of the CDR3 is 16 residues. V lost 5 bases to trimming and J lost 1 base, with 16 bases between them.

The V and J genes are TRBV27 and TRBJ1-1, with D perhaps matching TRBD1 (6 bases). The CDR3 is made up of 12 amino acids. The ends were cut back, 6 bases at V and 7 bases at J, with 12 bases in the middle. CDR1 is MNHEY, CDR2 SMNVEV, per germline (reference sequence). Here the CDR3 reads CASRKGGVEAFF. The CDR3 DNA sequence: TGTGCCAGCAGAAAAGGGGGGGTTGAAGCTTTCTTT.

The chain has TRBV27 and TRBJ2-3, with D possibly being TRBD1 (5 bases). CDR3 length equals 15 residues. In germline, CDR1 is MNHEY, CDR2 SMNVEV (reference sequence). V gave up 9 bases and J gave up 0 bases, with 16 bases separating them. The CDR3 sequence: CASRARTQSTDTQYF. As DNA, the CDR3 is TGTGCCAGTCGGGCCCGGACACAAAGCACAGATACGCAGTATTTT.

V and J are TRBV5-1 and TRBJ1-2; 9 positions agree with TRBD1. Per the germline V gene, CDR1 is SGHRS and CDR2 is YFSETQ. The CDR3 covers 14 residues. Trimming at V came to 1 base and at J to 7 bases, leaving 5 bases not matched to a gene. The CDR3 loop is CASSLTGQGPGYTF. In nucleotides, the CDR3 is TGCGCCAGCAGCTTGACGGGACAGGGACCTGGCTACACCTTC. The full variable domain, with the rest looked up from reference TRBV5-1 and TRBJ1-2, is KAGVTQTPRYLIKTRGQQVTLSCSPISGHRSVSWYQQTPGQGLQFLFEYFSETQRNKGNFPGRFSGRQFSNSRSEMNVSTLELGDSALYLCASSLTGQGPGYTFGSGTRLTVV.

This clone has more than one count but fewer than ten. The chain couples TRBV6-1 to TRBJ2-3; TRBD1 matches 7 bases. V lost 3 bases and J lost 2; bases outside the gene matches: 5. The CDR3 consists of 15 residues. Germline lookup yields CDR1 MNHNS and CDR2 SASEGT. CDR3 bases: TGTGCCAGCAGTGATTGGGGACAGTACACAGATACGCAGTATTTT. It codes for CASSDWGQYTDTQYF.

The chain combines TRBV9 with TRBJ2-1; 7 bases are shared with TRBD2. CDR3 length: 17 residues. Germline lookup yields CDR1 SGDLS and CDR2 YYNGEE. V lost 4 bases to trimming and J lost 5 bases; unmatched junction nucleotides: 15. Written as DNA, the CDR3 is TGTGCCAGCAGCCCCGGGACTACCCAAAAGGGTAACAATGAGCAGTTCTTC. Protein: CASSPGTTQKGNNEQFF. Variable domain in full (rest from reference TRBV9 and TRBJ2-1): DSGVTQTPKHLITATGQRVTLRCSPRSGDLSVYWYQQSLDQGLQFLIQYYNGEERAKGNILERFSAQQFPDLHSELNLSSLELGDSALYFCASSPGTTQKGNNEQFFGPGTRLTVL.

This clone was seen only once. This chain connects TRBV14 to TRBJ2-2; D might be TRBD1 (5 bases). The germline V and J ends were trimmed by 0 bases and 4 bases, with 18 bases remaining between them. The CDR3 consists of 18 residues. Germline CDR1 reads SGHDN; CDR2 reads FVKESK. The CDR3 region has the DNA TGTGCCAGCAGCCAAGACTTCGTCCAGGGTCAACTCACCGGGGAGCTGTTTTTT. Its translation is CASSQDFVQGQLTGELFF.

The chain is built from TRBV5-6 and TRBJ1-2; tentative D call: TRBD1 (6 bases). Germline V gene lookup returns CDR1 SGHDT and CDR2 YYEEEE. The V and J ends lost 0 bases and 7 bases respectively, with 13 bases between them. The CDR3 covers 14 residues. CDR3: CASSLGQGISGYTF. The CDR3 nucleotides are TGTGCCAGCAGCTTGGGGCAGGGGATTAGTGGCTACACCTTC.

This chain connects TRBV2 to TRBJ2-1; 8 nucleotides line up with TRBD1. The CDR3 consists of 13 residues. The V and J ends lost 6 bases and 8 bases, in that order; junction bases with no gene match: 6. Germline loops: CDR1 SNHLY, CDR2 FYNNEI. The CDR3 sequence: CASSADRVDEQFF. CDR3 nucleotide sequence: TGTGCCAGCAGCGCGGACAGGGTGGATGAGCAGTTCTTC.

The genes are TRBV5-1 and TRBJ2-3, with 9 bases fitting TRBD2. With 4 bases clipped from V and 0 bases from J, the junction kept 3 bases outside the gene matches. The CDR3 contains 15 residues. Germline V gives CDR1 SGHRS, CDR2 YFSETQ. The chain's CDR3 is CASSRTSASTDTQYF. Written as DNA, the CDR3 is TGCGCCAGCAGCAGGACTAGCGCTAGCACAGATACGCAGTATTTT.

This sequence joins TRBV18 and TRBJ2-3; TRBD1 agrees at 7 bases. The CDR3 has 19 residues. The ends lost 3 bases at V and 0 bases at J; junction bases unmatched: 15. Germline values: CDR1 KGHSH, CDR2 LQKENI. The chain's CDR3 is CASSPKLRSGTASTDTQYF. The CDR3, as DNA: TGTGCCAGCTCACCGAAGCTCAGATCCGGGACAGCTAGCACAGATACGCAGTATTTT.

The chain carries TRBV14 and TRBJ2-7; TRBD1 aligns across 10 bases. This CDR3 is built from 16 residues. The germline gives CDR1 SGHDN, CDR2 FVKESK. Trimming at V came to 3 bases and at J to 2 bases, leaving 7 bases not matched to a gene. The CDR3 region is CASSHSPGQGTYEQYF. In DNA, the CDR3 is TGTGCCAGCAGCCATTCACCGGGACAGGGGACCTACGAGCAGTACTTC.

The rearrangement links TRBV2 to TRBJ1-2; 8 nucleotides line up with TRBD1. The CDR3 is 13 amino acids. Per germline, CDR1 SNHLY and CDR2 FYNNEI. V shed 7 bases, J shed 9 bases, and the junction held 10 bases outside the gene matches. For the CDR3, the DNA is TGTGCCAGCATCCTCAGAGACAGGGGAAGCTACACCTTC. Protein: CASILRDRGSYTF.

V gene TRBV27 combines with J gene TRBJ2-7, with a tentative D call TRBD1 (5 bases). In germline, CDR1 is MNHEY, CDR2 SMNVEV (reference sequence). V dropped 4 bases and J dropped 5 bases, with 9 bases sitting between them. This CDR3 contains 12 residues. Here the CDR3 reads CASSSAGNEQYF. The CDR3 DNA follows: TGTGCCAGCAGTTCTGCAGGGAACGAGCAGTACTTC.

This chain links TRBV29-1 with TRBJ2-7, with 8 bases identical to TRBD1. Germline V gene data show CDR1 as SQVTM and CDR2 as ANQGSEA. This CDR3 spans 12 amino acids. V shed 6 bases and J 3 bases; nucleotides not matched to a gene: 4. In DNA form, the CDR3 reads TGCAGCGTAAGACAGGGGTTCTACGAGCAGTACTTC. This translates into CSVRQGFYEQYF.